This T cell receptor (beta chain) was found in a study of T cells after yellow fever vaccination. The table lists this clonotype with many counts. What it binds is not known. TCRdb re-derived calls from the 5' RACE reads in MiXCR, one entry per CDR3 protein. The profile shows about 300,000 distinct CDR3 sequences, 3.5% to 4.5% of them singletons. Points from the study as a whole: Post-booster repertoires contained most primary-vaccination clones again (around 96% CD4, about 90% CD8). Some clonotypes were seen in both the CD4 and the CD8 compartments. These made up a small share and likely arose from convergent recombination. Repertoires sorted by FACS could include abundant clonotypes that are contaminants from the bulk population.

This specimen was PBMCs, taken 5 days after the yellow fever booster vaccination. The receptor comes from a man aged 18-30 years who received the YFV17D yellow fever vaccine.

The CDR3 DNA follows: TGTGCCAGCAGTTTCGGGGGGGTCCCAAGAACACATGGCTACACCTTC. This sequence encodes CASSFGGVPRTHGYTF. This sequence joins TRBV28 and TRBJ1-2, with TRBD1 as a possible D gene (5 bases). The CDR3 sequence is 16 residues long. The V gene's germline CDR1 is MDHEN and CDR2 SYDVKM. The ends were cut back, 3 bases at V and 6 bases at J, with 20 bases in the middle.